This TCR beta chain was identified during a study of T-cell memory formation after mild COVID-19 (dated by TCRdb to about 2021). About the full investigation: TCR sequence clusters from the two donors were found to be largely donor specific. In a couple of donors, T-cell clones that expanded and contracted after mild COVID-19 were tracked by sequencing TCRalpha and TCRbeta repertoires over time. Two young, previously healthy adult volunteers made up the cohort, one male and one female. Study-wide findings and limitations: Contracting CD4+ clones appeared mostly in the CM and EM memory subsets, whereas CD8+ clones were enriched in EMRA. Some responding clones were detected in pre-infection memory, which suggested that pre-existing cross-reactive memory T cells had joined the SARS-CoV-2 response. Whether the second-wave clones peaking on day 37 were SARS-CoV-2 specific was not confirmed. Only two mild cases were covered in the study, and larger cohorts including severe cases with pre-infection samples were considered necessary. From day 15 to 85, contracting clones showed balanced CD4/CD8 phenotypes, whereas a second wave of clones that expanded from day 15 to 37 leaned towards CD4+.

PBMCs were isolated by Ficoll-Paque density gradient centrifugation. For sequencing, an Illumina NovaSeq 6000 was employed. Using 5'RACE with constant-segment primers, TCRalpha and TCRbeta cDNA libraries were constructed, with sample barcodes and unique molecular identifiers added in the process. RNA was extracted from every sample with Trizol reagent. Libraries were amplified in two PCR steps, with a second sample barcode and Illumina TruSeq adapters added in the second step. Sequencing of libraries was performed on an Illumina NovaSeq with 2 x 150 bp paired-end reads. As for the original processing: The reads were demultiplexed and collapsed into UMI-guided consensus sequences using migec v1.2.7. Using mixcr v2.1.11, the UMI consensuses were aligned to TRA and TRB V and J templates and assembled into clonotypes. Clonotypes were classified as expanded or contracted when called significant by both edgeR and NoisET, with noise models trained on biological replicates. edgeR calls used a false discovery rate-adjusted p below 0.01 and a log2 fold-change threshold of 1. As an exploratory analysis of dynamics, PCA with hierarchical clustering was applied to max-normalized trajectories of the 1000 most abundant clonotypes. Separately sequenced CD4+ and CD8+ repertoires were used to assign the CD4 or CD8 phenotype of responding clones. TCRdb passed the public sequencing reads through fastp at Q25 and MiXCR, retaining productive beta sequences. Each entry is one CDR3 protein sequence, shown with its most common DNA and genes. What appears here as the V and J calls and clone size reflects TCRdb's work, not the paper's. The sample includes roughly 480,000 distinct CDR3 sequences, with roughly 25% observed a single time. The top ten clonotypes cover approximately 12% of the sample.

Inclusive of the bounding cysteine and phenylalanine, the CDR3 is 14 residues long. Just CDR3 DNA is preserved here, 42 bases in frame from base 1. V is cut by 6 bases and J by 4 bases, and the space between the germline ends is 15 bases. Only one count was recorded for this clonotype. Its antigen is currently not known. The sample holds no much larger clone one base away, and base qualities are not on file. This receptor chain uses TRBV12-3 or TRBV12-4 and TRBJ2-5; no D segment can be confidently identified. The TCR comes from an adult woman who had mild COVID-19 (a few samples of this study predate the infection). The sample titles of this study are shuffled in the database, so cell type and time point are left out; the donor was told from shared clones. The source material was PBMCs or a T cell subset sorted from them (not recorded which). The CDR3 protein: CASSPGPKPETQYF. Here is the DNA: TGTGCCAGCAGCCCCGGGCCCAAACCAGAGACCCAGTACTTC.